This T cell receptor beta chain was recovered during a study of blood T cell repertoires in COVID-19. Study-wide context: Samples representing acute and convalescent COVID-19 were sourced from the United States, Italy and Spain.

Germline V CDR1 and CDR2: MNHEY, SVGAGI. The CDR3 contains 15 residues. V lost 6 bases to trimming and J lost 4 bases, with 19 bases between them. Original methodology: Reference gene primers were amplified, and this amplification served to estimate nucleated cell counts. Generated by immunoSEQ multiplex PCR, the TCRdb table keeps only in-frame clones and is missing some. D and trimming were read from the DNA, whereas the V and J calls and clone size are those reported in that table. The sample records around 100,000 clones, around 87% being singletons. Material for sequencing was peripheral blood. V and J are TRBV6-5 and TRBJ2-7; D might be TRBD1 (6 bases). This sequence originates from a man aged 45 to 65 with acute or convalescent COVID-19. The DNA of the CDR3 is TGTGCCAGCAGATCCCTGCAGGGGAACCTTTACGAGCAGTACTTC. Its translation: CASRSLQGNLYEQYF.